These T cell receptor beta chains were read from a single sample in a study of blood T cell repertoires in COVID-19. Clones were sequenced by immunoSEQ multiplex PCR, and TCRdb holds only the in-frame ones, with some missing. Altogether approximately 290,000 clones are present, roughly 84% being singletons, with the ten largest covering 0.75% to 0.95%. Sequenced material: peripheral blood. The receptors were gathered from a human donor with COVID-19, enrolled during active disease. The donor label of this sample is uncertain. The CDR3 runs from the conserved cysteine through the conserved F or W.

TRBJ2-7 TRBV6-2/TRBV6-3 CASSLGWRGSYEQYF
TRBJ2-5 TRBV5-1 CASSLIPRDRTFKETQYF
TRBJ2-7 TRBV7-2 CASSLPRLRYEQYF
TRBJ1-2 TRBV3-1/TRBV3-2 CASSQAGSYGYTF
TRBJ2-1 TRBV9 CASSRRDRYNEQFF
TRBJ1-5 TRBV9 CASSSVGDSNQPQHF
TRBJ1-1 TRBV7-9 CASSFQVNTEAFF
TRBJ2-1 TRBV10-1 CASSEVAGSNEQFF
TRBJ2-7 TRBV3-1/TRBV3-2 CASSRQGAYEQYF
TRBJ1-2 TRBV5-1 CASSLVGQPDLEYGYTF
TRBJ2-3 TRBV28 CASRPSGRAGDTQYF
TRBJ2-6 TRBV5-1 CASSTTGDGANVLTF
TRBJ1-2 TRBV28 CATLPTGRYGYTF
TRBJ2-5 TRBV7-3 CASSSGETQYF
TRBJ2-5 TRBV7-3 CASSLGGLAGETQYF
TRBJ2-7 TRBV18 CASSLSGSLYEQYF
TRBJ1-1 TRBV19 CGTGRNTEAFF
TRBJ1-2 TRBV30 CAWSGRDYGYTF
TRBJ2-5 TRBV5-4 CASSLRAGGAKETQYF
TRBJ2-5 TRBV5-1 CASSRRAGAYQETQYF
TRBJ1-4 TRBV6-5 CASSSPAEGNEKLFF
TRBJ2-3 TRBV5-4 CASSLGLAGDFDTQYF
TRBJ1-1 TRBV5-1 CASSLGGQMNTEAFF
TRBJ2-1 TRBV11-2 CASSPGLAVYNEQFF
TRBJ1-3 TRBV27 CASSSATGGQFGNTIYF
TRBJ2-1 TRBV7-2 CASSIRQGHPNNEQFF
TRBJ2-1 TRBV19 CASNRGLGNEQFF
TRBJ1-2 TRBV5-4 CASSLDRNSYGYTF
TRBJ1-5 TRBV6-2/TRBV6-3 CASSYETGKVYSNQPQHF
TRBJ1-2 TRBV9 CASSVGRGDRTGYTF
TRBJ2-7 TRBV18 CASSPEGDEQYF
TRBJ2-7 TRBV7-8 CASSLAGEAYEQYF
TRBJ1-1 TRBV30 CAWSKVWRLNTEAFF
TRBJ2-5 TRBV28 CASSSYRRNGQGRETQYF